The 12 T cell receptor beta chains listed next were all sequenced from one sample in a study of OX40 agonist ivuxolimab in advanced cancers. Clones were read by immunoSEQ multiplex PCR, and TCRdb kept only the in-frame ones, dropping some. The repertoire has 72,000 or so clones, 70% to 85% of them found once; the top ten carry 0.35% to 0.45%. Sample: CD4+ or CD8+ T cells sorted from blood, taken in a trial of the OX40 agonist ivuxolimab. The source of these receptors is an adult with an advanced solid tumor such as melanoma, head and neck, liver or kidney cancer.

The V gene is TRBV14, the J gene TRBJ1-2; a weak D match, TRBD1 (5 bases). The CDR3 consists of 14 residues. Trimming took 1 base from V and 4 from J, leaving 10 bases between them. The germline CDR1 and CDR2 sequences are SGHDN and FVKESK. CDR3 in DNA: TGTGCCAGCAGCCAAGTGGGGGACGGCTATGGCTACACCTTC. Translated, it gives CASSQVGDGYGYTF.

This sequence joins TRBV10-3 and TRBJ1-3; perhaps TRBD1 as D (6 bases). The CDR3 spans 15 residues. Germline V gives CDR1 ENHRY, CDR2 SYGVKD. Trimming shortened V by 6 bases and J by 6 bases, and 18 bases separated the two germline ends. The CDR3, as DNA: TGTGCCATCAGCGACCCCGGGACACCTAAAAACACCATATATTTT. Encoded protein: CAISDPGTPKNTIYF.

V usage is TRBV6-6 and J usage is TRBJ2-7; D is undetermined. The CDR3 is 11 residues long. The V and J ends lost 10 bases and 3 bases respectively, with 10 bases between them. The germline V gene has CDR1 MNHNY and CDR2 SVGAGI (reference sequence). This chain's CDR3 is CATTSGYEQYV. The CDR3 DNA sequence: TGTGCCACCACGTCCGGCTACGAGCAGTACGTC.

This clone was found many times. The chain links TRBV7-2 to TRBJ1-2; 7 bases line up with TRBD1. J lost 8 bases, V lost 4 bases, and 4 bases had no gene match. The CDR3 is 12 amino acids. The germline gives CDR1 SGHTA, CDR2 FQGNSA. In nucleotides, the CDR3 is TGTGCCAGCAGCTCACAGGGGTACGGCTACACCTTC. Translated: CASSSQGYGYTF.

Here the CDR3 DNA reads TGTGCCAGCAGACGCGGACTAGCGGGCACAGATACGCAGTATTTT. It yields the protein CASRRGLAGTDTQYF. The V call is TRBV6-5, the J call TRBJ2-3, with TRBD2 matching over 10 bases. Germline V CDR1 and CDR2: MNHEY, SVGAGI. V lost 6 bases, J lost 1 base, and 4 bases stayed unmatched. CDR3 size: 15 residues.

The chain combines TRBV5-1 with TRBJ2-1; perhaps TRBD1 as D (6 bases). Trimming left V 1 base short and J 5 bases short, with 10 bases between. Germline V gives CDR1 SGHRS, CDR2 YFSETQ. The CDR3 totals 14 residues. In DNA form, the CDR3 reads TGCGCCAGCAGCTTGACAGGGTCACACAATGAGCAGTTCTTC. Translating gives CASSLTGSHNEQFF. The full variable domain, rest sourced from reference TRBV5-1 and TRBJ2-1, is KAGVTQTPRYLIKTRGQQVTLSCSPISGHRSVSWYQQTPGQGLQFLFEYFSETQRNKGNFPGRFSGRQFSNSRSEMNVSTLELGDSALYLCASSLTGSHNEQFFGPGTRLTVL.

The V gene is TRBV30, the J gene TRBJ1-5; D unclear. The V end lost 7 bases, the J end lost 7 bases, and 20 bases lay between the germline ends. Germline loops: CDR1 GTSNPN, CDR2 SVGIG (reference sequence). The CDR3 runs to 14 residues. The CDR3 nucleotides are TGTGCCTTGCCGTCTGGAATACGTGGACAGCCCCAGCATTTT. Protein: CALPSGIRGQPQHF. The whole variable domain, remainder taken from reference TRBV30 and TRBJ1-5, is SQTIHQWPATLVQPVGSPLSLECTVEGTSNPNLYWYRQAAGRGLQLLFYSVGIGQISSEVPQNLSASRPQDRQFILSSKKLLLSDSGFYLCALPSGIRGQPQHFGDGTRLSIL.

The chain combines TRBV6-5 with TRBJ2-7, with 7 bases aligning to TRBD1. V dropped 6 bases and J dropped 0; count of bases not matched to a gene: 2. The CDR3 sequence is 13 residues long. Germline V gives CDR1 MNHEY, CDR2 SVGAGI. This chain's CDR3 is CASRTGPSYEQYF. The CDR3 DNA reads as TGTGCCAGCAGGACAGGGCCCTCCTACGAGCAGTACTTC.

Turning to this clone: The same CDR3 can be traced to other DNA sequences in this sample. The rearrangement links TRBV6-4 to TRBJ1-2; D may be TRBD1 (6 bases). Trimming pared 2 bases from V and 3 bases from J, leaving 19 bases between. From germline, CDR1 is MRHNA and CDR2 SNTAGT. The CDR3 has 17 residues. This chain's CDR3 is CASSDRRGGGSDYGYTF. The CDR3, as DNA: TGTGCCAGCAGTGACCGCAGAGGGGGGGGATCTGACTATGGCTACACCTTC.

This clone was counted a single time. The chain links TRBV7-9 to TRBJ1-1; TRBD1 is a possible D gene (5 bases). V shed 1 base and J shed 8 bases, with 8 bases lying between them. The CDR3 covers 12 residues. Germline V CDR1 and CDR2: SEHNR, FQNEAQ (reference sequence). CDR3 in DNA: TGTGCCAGCAGCTTAGTTGACAGAGAAGCTTTCTTT. Protein: CASSLVDREAFF.

The chain links TRBV20-1 to TRBJ1-1; D unresolved. The V and J ends lost 4 bases and 3 bases respectively, with 6 bases between them. The CDR3 length is 11 residues. CDR1 and CDR2 from the germline V gene are DFQATT and SNEGSKA (reference sequence). The CDR3 DNA follows: TGCAGTGCTACAAGTGACACTGAAGCTTTCTTT. Amino acids: CSATSDTEAFF.

The chain joins TRBV19 to TRBJ2-1; 9 nucleotides line up with TRBD1. CDR1 and CDR2 from the germline V gene are LNHDA and SQIVND (reference sequence). The ends lost 0 bases at V and 8 bases at J; junction bases unmatched: 11. The CDR3 is 17 amino acids. This CDR3 reads CASSIETGTGRMDEQFF. The CDR3 bases are TGTGCCAGTAGTATAGAGACCGGGACAGGGAGAATGGATGAGCAGTTCTTC.